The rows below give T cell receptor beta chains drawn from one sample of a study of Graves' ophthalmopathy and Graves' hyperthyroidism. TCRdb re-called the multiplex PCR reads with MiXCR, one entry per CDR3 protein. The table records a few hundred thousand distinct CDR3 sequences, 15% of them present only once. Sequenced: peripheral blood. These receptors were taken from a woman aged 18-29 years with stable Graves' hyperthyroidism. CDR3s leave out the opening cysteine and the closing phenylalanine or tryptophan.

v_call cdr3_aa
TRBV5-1 ASIKWREAGYT
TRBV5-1 ASSLAQGEGEQY
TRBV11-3 ASSLGAANIQY
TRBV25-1 ASSESGTGYGETQY
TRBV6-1 ASSVGGGTDTQY
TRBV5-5 ASQPGTSFYGYT
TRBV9 ASSEQRDRGLRGNTEAF
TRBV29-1 SVRQGPYEQY
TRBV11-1 ASRRNPQIHGYEQY
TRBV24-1 ATSDSVTGIDNQPQH
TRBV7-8 ASSLAGGAIQY
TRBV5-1 ASSGPGTGRNTEAF
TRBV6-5 ASSYSTAGGEETQY
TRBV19 ASKLASSYNSPLH
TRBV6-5 ASSYSMDYQPQH
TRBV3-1 ASSQVASGQGGAF
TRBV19 ASSRGTGQQETQY
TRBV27 ASTQRGGRNTEAF
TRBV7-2 ASSPRDGTGELF
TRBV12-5 ASGRQGGTAEAF
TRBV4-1 ASSQNPGALNTEAF
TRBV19 ASSLGLAGGGGETQY
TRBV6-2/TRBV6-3 ASSYVGGLDQPQH
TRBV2 ASRLDEGREAEAF
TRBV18 ASSPGTVNTGAF
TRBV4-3 ASSQDTRFDGEQY
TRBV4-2 ASSQRSLGTYGYT
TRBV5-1 ASSSLDGQETQY
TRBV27 ASSGRGGRETQY
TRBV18 ASSLNPGQGKTQY
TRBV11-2 ASSLEQPAT
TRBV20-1 SARVPKGRVAHEQY
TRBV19 ASSESRNSNQPQH
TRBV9 ASSVGVTGQETQY
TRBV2 ASSPGEVSNQPQH
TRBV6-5 ASSYSVDRNQPQH
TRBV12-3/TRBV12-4 ASSFNRGGNTGELF
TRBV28 VSSRTGLPF
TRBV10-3 AIKEDGNQPQH
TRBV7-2 ASSPAAETQY
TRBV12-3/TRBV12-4 ASSLRVTGELF
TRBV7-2 ASSARGPGGYT
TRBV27 ASSFRGGQGIYEQY
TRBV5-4 ASFSPSSYEQY
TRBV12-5 ASGLVRDPGVGELF
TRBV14 ASSQAGLAGITEQF
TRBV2 ASSEPQTGQVDGYEQY
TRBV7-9 ASSSTTDADEQY
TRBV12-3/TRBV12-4 ASRRDSNQPQH
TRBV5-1 ASSFLGDSNQPQH
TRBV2 ASSSTSYEQY